Each of the 20 T cell receptor beta chains below was sequenced from the same sample in a study of cytomegalovirus exposure and HLA in healthy donors. In the PCR, 60 Vbeta and 13 Jbeta primers were used. Data came from immunoSEQ multiplex PCR; TCRdb stores just in-frame clones and leaves some out. The table includes approximately 170,000 clones, 70% to 80% detected once. Sequencing used PBMCs. These receptor sequences come from a woman aged 45-60 years in good health and CMV-seronegative.

About this clone itself: Its ends do not fully match the called genes, so a read error is possible. In the same sample, other DNA sequences code for this CDR3. The V call is TRBV28, the J call TRBJ1-6, with 7 bases fitting TRBD1. Germline-derived CDR1 and CDR2 are MDHEN and SYDVKM. The CDR3 is 16 residues long. The CDR3 loop is CASNRGGRSYNSPLHF. In nucleotides, the CDR3 is TGTGCCAGCAATCGAGGGGGCAGGTCCTATAATTCCCCCCTCCACTTT.

This chain links TRBV14 with TRBJ2-1; TRBD1 aligns across 9 bases. The length of the CDR3 is 14 residues. CDR1 is SGHDN and CDR2 is FVKESK in the germline V gene. V lost 4 bases and J lost 3; bases outside the gene matches: 1. DNA for the CDR3: TGTGCCAGCAGCCGGGGACAGGGCTACAATGAGCAGTTCTTC. Protein product: CASSRGQGYNEQFF.

The rearrangement uses TRBV7-2 and TRBJ2-7; TRBD1 might be the D (5 bases). CDR1 and CDR2 (germline): SGHTA, FQGNSA. The V gene lost 4 bases and the J gene lost 3 bases, with 16 bases spanning the gap. CDR3 length: 15 amino acids. CDR3 region: CASSSSPQVLYEQYF. The CDR3 DNA reads as TGTGCCAGCAGCTCATCGCCACAGGTTCTCTACGAGCAGTACTTC.

This sequence joins TRBV28 and TRBJ2-4; possibly TRBD1 for D (5 bases). The germline V and J ends were trimmed by 4 bases and 3 bases, with 10 bases remaining between them. The germline gives CDR1 MDHEN, CDR2 SYDVKM. There are 14 residues in the CDR3. The CDR3 loop reads CASSSQGRKNIQYF. DNA of the CDR3: TGTGCCAGCAGTTCGCAGGGTCGCAAAAACATTCAGTACTTC.

This clone has only a few counts. The gene calls are TRBV28 and TRBJ1-4, with D possibly being TRBD1 (6 bases). CDR3 length equals 17 residues. Deletions cut 3 bases from V and 4 bases from J, with 18 bases between. Germline V gives CDR1 MDHEN, CDR2 SYDVKM. The CDR3: CASSLYRTAGRNEKLFF. The CDR3 nucleotides are TGTGCCAGCAGTTTGTATAGGACAGCCGGTCGTAATGAAAAACTGTTTTTT.

V gene TRBV5-1 combines with J gene TRBJ2-5, with 9 bases matching TRBD2. The CDR3 contains 16 residues. Germline V CDR1 and CDR2: SGHRS, YFSETQ. Germline trimming cut 0 bases from V and 1 base from J; bases unmatched to any gene: 4. The CDR3 sequence is CASSLGAGGSQETQYF. CDR3 sequence (DNA): TGCGCCAGCAGCTTGGGAGCGGGAGGATCCCAAGAGACCCAGTACTTC.

The chain couples TRBV6-1 to TRBJ2-4, with D perhaps TRBD1 (5 bases). The CDR3 spans 14 residues. Trimming pared 0 bases from V and 9 bases from J, leaving 12 bases between. CDR1 is MNHNS, CDR2 SASEGT, per germline. For the CDR3, the DNA is TGTGCCAGCAGTGAAGCGCAAGGGGTGGGCATTCAGTACTTC. Translated: CASSEAQGVGIQYF.

CDR3 sequence reads: CASSPGLAGGLGYF. Written as DNA, the CDR3 is TGTGCCAGCAGTCCGGGACTAGCGGGAGGGCTAGGGTACTTC. The rearrangement links TRBV28 to TRBJ2-5; 16 nucleotides align to TRBD2. This CDR3 has 14 residues. With 5 bases clipped from V and 13 bases from J, the junction kept 7 bases outside the gene matches. The germline CDR1 and CDR2 sequences are MDHEN and SYDVKM.

The rearrangement uses TRBV9 and TRBJ1-2; 8 positions agree with TRBD1. The germline V gene has CDR1 SGDLS and CDR2 YYNGEE. The length of the CDR3 is 15 residues. V lost 4 bases to trimming and J lost 3 bases; unmatched junction nucleotides: 8. Here the CDR3 DNA reads TGTGCCAGCAGCACCCCAGGGGGCCGCGACTATGGCTACACCTTC. It specifies CASSTPGGRDYGYTF. The whole variable domain, remainder taken from reference TRBV9 and TRBJ1-2, is DSGVTQTPKHLITATGQRVTLRCSPRSGDLSVYWYQQSLDQGLQFLIQYYNGEERAKGNILERFSAQQFPDLHSELNLSSLELGDSALYFCASSTPGGRDYGYTFGSGTRLTVV.

The J gene is TRBJ2-7, the V gene TRBV18; D may be TRBD2 (6 bases). The CDR3 has 14 amino acids. Germline V gene data show CDR1 as KGHSH and CDR2 as LQKENI. V was pared by 2 bases and J by 3 bases, with 11 bases between. The CDR3 DNA reads as TGTGCCAGCTCACCAACTAGCACCAGCTACGAGCAGTACTTC. The encoded protein is CASSPTSTSYEQYF.

This chain connects TRBV5-1 to TRBJ2-3; 8 bases are shared with TRBD2. Trimming took 7 bases from V and 5 from J; bases not matched to a gene: 9. CDR3 size: 14 residues. Germline V gene sequence: CDR1 SGHRS, CDR2 YFSETQ. In nucleotides, the CDR3 is TGCGCCAGCGGGAGCGGGGGCCCCAAAGATACGCAGTATTTT. It translates to CASGSGGPKDTQYF.

The chain combines TRBV28 with TRBJ2-7, with TRBD1 matching 9 bases. V trimming: 2 bases; J trimming: 6 bases; junction bases outside the gene matches: 14. CDR3 length: 17 amino acids. CDR1 and CDR2 (germline): MDHEN, SYDVKM. The CDR3, as DNA: TGTGCCAGCAGTTTAAACTGGGGGACAGGGATGCGATCCGAGCAGTACTTC. Encoded protein: CASSLNWGTGMRSEQYF. The full variable domain, completed using reference TRBV28 and TRBJ2-7, is DVKVTQSSRYLVKRTGEKVFLECVQDMDHENMFWYRQDPGLGLRLIYFSYDVKMKEKGDIPEGYSVSREKKERFSLILESASTNQTSMYLCASSLNWGTGMRSEQYFGPGTRLTVT.

The chain uses TRBV7-2 and TRBJ1-4; 9 positions agree with TRBD1. V was pared by 5 bases and J by 3 bases, with 4 bases of the junction left unmatched. Germline loops: CDR1 SGHTA, CDR2 FQGNSA. The CDR3 length is 15 residues. This chain's CDR3 is CASSLDRGSNEKLFF. The CDR3, as DNA: TGTGCCAGCAGCCTAGACAGGGGGTCTAATGAAAAACTGTTTTTT.

About this clone: One end of the junction is discordant with germline, which a read error may explain. J is TRBJ2-2 and V is TRBV7-9; the D is unclear. In germline, CDR1 is SEHNR, CDR2 FQNEAQ (reference sequence). The CDR3 has 16 residues. The CDR3 region is CSSSLAFTVNTGELFF. CDR3 coding DNA: TGTTCCAGCAGCTTAGCTTTTACAGTAAACACCGGGGAGCTGTTTTTT.

This chain joins TRBV5-1 and TRBJ1-3, with TRBD1 matching over 7 bases. The CDR3 contains 14 residues. After removal of 5 bases from V and 0 bases from J, the junction contained 2 bases not matched to a gene. In germline, CDR1 is SGHRS, CDR2 YFSETQ. The CDR3 DNA reads as TGCGCCAGCAGACAGGGGAGCTCTGGAAACACCATATATTTT. Encoded protein: CASRQGSSGNTIYF.

This chain connects TRBV19 to TRBJ1-6; 8 bases are shared with TRBD1. The CDR3 loop spans 15 amino acids. Losses at the gene ends were 5 bases for V and 8 bases for J; bases not matched to a gene: 8. Germline assignment: CDR1 LNHDA and CDR2 SQIVND (reference sequence). CDR3: CASSSGQGGYSPLHF. The CDR3, as DNA: TGTGCCAGTAGTTCAGGACAGGGCGGGTATTCACCCCTCCACTTT. The whole variable domain, filled in from reference TRBV19 and TRBJ1-6, reads DGGITQSPKYLFRKEGQNVTLSCEQNLNHDAMYWYRQDPGQGLRLIYYSQIVNDFQKGDIAEGYSVSREKKESFPLTVTSAQKNPTAFYLCASSSGQGGYSPLHFGNGTRLTVT.

V usage is TRBV29-1 and J usage is TRBJ1-1, with 7 nucleotides matching TRBD1. The length of the CDR3 is 14 residues. Per the germline V gene, CDR1 is SQVTM and CDR2 is ANQGSEA. Losses at the gene ends were 4 bases for V and 4 bases for J; bases not matched to a gene: 9. CDR3 nucleotides: TGCAGCGTTGTTAAAAGGGGGCTAGTCACTGAAGCTTTCTTT. It specifies CSVVKRGLVTEAFF.

CDR3 protein: CASSPVLSGRGYTF. The CDR3 DNA reads as TGCGCCAGCAGCCCAGTCTTATCGGGTAGGGGCTACACCTTC. The rearrangement uses TRBV4-3 and TRBJ1-2; D is ambiguous. The CDR3 sequence is 14 residues long. Trimming removed 4 bases from V and 8 bases from J, with 17 bases in between. The germline V gene has CDR1 LGHNA and CDR2 YSLEER.

V and J are TRBV14 and TRBJ2-7; 10 positions match TRBD2. The V gene's germline CDR1 is SGHDN and CDR2 FVKESK. The V gene end was trimmed by 3 bases and the J gene end by 7 bases; junction bases not matched to a gene: 6. The CDR3 has 14 residues. CDR3 protein: CASSQASGSMEQYF. In DNA form, the CDR3 reads TGTGCCAGCAGCCAGGCTAGCGGGAGTATGGAGCAGTACTTC.

The chain couples TRBV4-1 to TRBJ2-7; 9 nucleotides match TRBD2. V shed 0 bases, J shed 1 base, and the junction held 4 bases outside the gene matches. CDR1 is MGHRA and CDR2 is YSYEKL in the germline V gene. The CDR3 length is 16 residues. The CDR3 region has the DNA TGCGCCAGCAGCCAAGATCTTGCGGGGGGGTCCTACGAGCAGTACTTC. Amino acids: CASSQDLAGGSYEQYF.